Below, 7 T cell receptor beta chains from the same sample are listed, as sequenced in a study of siplizumab effects on memory and regulatory T cells. Sequencing was performed with immunoSEQ multiplex PCR; in TCRdb, only in-frame clones are kept and a portion is missing. The profile shows 75,000 to 100,000 clones, 90% to 95% of them singletons. Sequenced: non-Treg CD4+ T cells sorted from blood. All receptors derive from a human donor in good health.

The chain carries TRBV29-1 and TRBJ1-2, with 8 bases lining up with TRBD1. The CDR3 has 15 residues. The germline V gene encodes CDR1 SQVTM and CDR2 ANQGSEA. With 6 bases clipped from V and 6 bases from J, the junction kept 15 bases outside the gene matches. CDR3 coding DNA: TGCAGCGTGTCAACAGGGGGTGAAGGTTTTAATGGCTACACCTTC. Amino acids: CSVSTGGEGFNGYTF.

V is TRBV10-1 and J is TRBJ2-1, with 12 bases that match TRBD2. V shed 5 bases, J shed 10 bases, and the junction held 3 bases outside the gene matches. Germline-derived CDR1 and CDR2 are WNHNN and SYGVQD (reference sequence). There are 13 residues in the CDR3. The CDR3 spells CASSSSGRDEQFF. CDR3 nucleotides: TGCGCCAGCAGTTCTAGCGGGAGGGACGAGCAGTTCTTC.

This chain connects TRBV18 to TRBJ2-7; 12 bases are shared with TRBD2. J gave up 7 bases and V 0 bases, and 7 bases lay outside the gene matches. Germline values: CDR1 KGHSH, CDR2 LQKENI. The CDR3 has 16 amino acids. This CDR3 is CASSPPGLAGGPEQYF. CDR3 in DNA: TGTGCCAGCTCACCACCGGGTCTAGCGGGAGGGCCTGAGCAGTACTTC. The full variable domain, its missing parts supplied by reference TRBV18 and TRBJ2-7, is NAGVMQNPRHLVRRRGQEARLRCSPMKGHSHVYWYRQLPEEGLKFMVYLQKENIIDESGMPKERFSAEFPKEGPSILRIQQVVRGDSAAYFCASSPPGLAGGPEQYFGPGTRLTVT.

J is TRBJ1-2 and V is TRBV4-1, with a possible D match to TRBD1 (5 bases). The germline CDR1 and CDR2 sequences are MGHRA and YSYEKL. The CDR3 spans 16 residues. V dropped 0 bases and J dropped 1 base, with 12 bases sitting between them. CDR3 in DNA: TGCGCCAGCAGCCAAGATCGGGGACTCCGTAACTATGGCTACACCTTC. Translated: CASSQDRGLRNYGYTF.

This clone was detected once. The genes are TRBV10-1 and TRBJ2-5, with TRBD1 as a possible D gene (5 bases). The CDR3 covers 12 residues. Trimming pared 2 bases from V and 7 bases from J, leaving 8 bases between. The V gene's germline CDR1 is WNHNN and CDR2 SYGVQD (reference sequence). CDR3 sequence: CASSESQGTQYF. The CDR3 nucleotides read TGCGCCAGCAGTGAGAGTCAGGGGACCCAGTACTTC.

The J gene is TRBJ2-1, the V gene TRBV2; D uncertain. V gave up 5 bases and J gave up 0 bases, with 14 bases separating them. Per germline, CDR1 SNHLY and CDR2 FYNNEI. The length of the CDR3 is 16 residues. The CDR3 reads CASSFLTLSSYNEQFF. Here the CDR3 DNA reads TGTGCCAGCAGTTTCCTGACATTAAGCTCCTACAATGAGCAGTTCTTC.

J is TRBJ2-2 and V is TRBV6-1; 7 nucleotides align to TRBD2. The germline CDR1 and CDR2 sequences are MNHNS and SASEGT. The CDR3 extends over 15 amino acids. Unmatched junction bases numbered 5, after V lost 2 bases and J lost 5 bases. The CDR3 DNA follows: TGTGCCAGCAGTGAATTGATACTAGCGACCGGGGAGCTGTTTTTT. Protein: CASSELILATGELFF.